This T cell receptor (beta chain) was documented in a study of blood T cells in healthy people across ages (dated by TCRdb to between 2014 and 2016). General notes on the study: In model experiments, template switching captured about one uniquely barcoded TCR beta cDNA molecule for every two T cells. To track age-related changes in TCR beta repertoire diversity, the study relied on deep sequencing normalized with unique cDNA molecular identifiers. Four age groups were formed from the donors: young (average roughly 15 years), middle-aged (approximately 40), aged (roughly 59) and long-lived (less than 85). To avoid experimental bias, donors of different ages were randomly spread across the sequencing lanes. Using the same blood draw, the study looked at two additional independent replicas of 1 million unique cDNA reads for two donors, one aged 18 to 29 and the other aged 80 or older.

Systemically healthy Caucasian individuals from Russia, some 36 in total and aged about 6 to 95 years, were included as donors. Each donor gave around 9.5 milliliters of peripheral blood, collected into EDTA-treated Vacutainer tubes. PBMCs were isolated by Ficoll-Paque density-gradient centrifugation, with at least 7 million obtained per sample. Trizol reagent was used to extract total RNA from PBMCs, with at least 5 micrograms per sample. For every donor, an aliquot of PBMCs went through flow cytometry to measure the percentages of naive CD45RAhigh/CD27high T cells. As for this clonotype: The target of this receptor is not known. A much larger clone is a single base away; this may be a read error.

Paper-wide results and their limitations: Donor CMV infection status was unknown, potentially confounding age-related changes in expanded clonotypes. Observed TCR beta diversity per million T cells fell roughly linearly with age, and a significant reduction was already apparent by age approximately 40. Bulk unsorted PBMC profiling prevented conclusive comparison of naive and antigen-experienced compartments. There was a strong correlation between observed TCR beta diversity and the percentage of naive T cells measured by flow cytometry. The long-lived group showed more naive CD4+ T cells, fewer expanded clones and increased TCR diversity than the aged group, suggesting age selection. Estimates of total diversity based on one million sequenced T cells were regarded as lower bounds and as underestimates.

Including the terminal cysteine and phenylalanine, the CDR3 comprises 14 residues. CDR3 DNA is the only sequence kept; it has 42 bases, read in frame from the first base. Sequences DFQATT (CDR1) and SNEGSKA (CDR2) are obtained from the germline V gene (reference sequence). Library creation used 5' RACE. TCRdb names Illumina HiSeq 2500 as the instrument used. The second PCR ran for roughly 7 to 12 cycles and used a J-beta primer mix along with a sample-barcoded 5' primer. A unique molecular identifier was introduced onto each TCR beta cDNA molecule by a template-switch 5' adaptor carrying 12 random nucleotides. Each sample yielded at least 3 million CDR3-containing paired-end reads. All of the RNA was converted into first-strand cDNA using the Mint cDNA synthesis kit, with a TRBC-specific oligonucleotide serving as the primer. Following uracil-DNA glycosylase treatment, a first 18-cycle PCR with universal primers M1SS and BC2_uni_R was performed on all cDNA. In the source study's methods: Normalization of each sample was performed by random selection of 1 million high-quality reads, each carrying a distinct molecular identifier. Instead of being binned into consensus sequences, reads that shared molecular identifiers were thrown out. MiTCR, set to a Q25 quality threshold and the strictest error-elimination algorithm, was used for CDR3 identification, clonotype clustering and error correction. Lower-bound total TCR beta diversity was estimated with a nonparametric unseen species model using Euler transformation. The public reads were run again by TCRdb, first through fastp at Q25 and then through MiXCR, and only productive beta chains were kept. CDR3 protein sequences are deduplicated, and each keeps its most common genes and DNA. The V and J calls reflect TCRdb's pipeline rather than the authors' work. This sample comprises hundreds of thousands of distinct CDR3 sequences, just over 55% of them detected only once. Of the sample, 20% to 30% is held by the ten largest clones.

Sequencing used blood. The rearrangement joined TRBV20-1 to TRBJ2-1; the D gene is unclear. The J call may be faulty, since TRBJ2-7 better matches the DNA end. The clonotype comes from a man between 35 and 55 years old in good health. The CDR3 region has the sequence CSARRANSYNEQYF. The nucleotide sequence reads TGCAGTGCTAGAAGAGCGAACTCCTACAATGAGCAGTACTTC.